The sample holds a few counts of the clone carrying this TCR beta chain. The data belong to a study of PD-L1 blockade in urothelial cancer. Study as a whole: Male patients with bladder-origin urothelial cancer numbered about 85% of the 29. The patients had undergone anywhere from 0 to 3 prior chemotherapy regimens. At 3 weeks after treatment start (second dose) and again at 6 weeks, blood was analyzed.

Between the trimmed V and J ends, which lost 2 bases and 3 bases, there was a span of 9 bases. The CDR3 loop spans 13 amino acids. Germline V gives CDR1 SGHNT, CDR2 YYREEE (reference sequence). The repertoire was sequenced with immunoSEQ multiplex PCR; TCRdb's copy has only in-frame clones and lacks some. The table lists 20,000 to 30,000 clones, roughly 84% of them singletons. The clonotype comes from a man between 65 and 85 years old with urothelial cancer. The source material was PBMCs, sampled around atezolizumab (anti-PD-L1) treatment. The chain employs TRBV5-4 and TRBJ2-7, with D possibly being TRBD2 (5 bases). Written as DNA, the CDR3 is TGTGCCAGCAGCTTCGGAAGCGGCTACGAGCAGTACTTC. Residues: CASSFGSGYEQYF.